Sequencing of this TCR beta chain was carried out in a study of OX40 agonist ivuxolimab in advanced cancers. On the study more broadly: Patients with prior anti-PD-1, anti-PD-L1 or anti-CTLA-4 therapy were eligible; 40% had some. Study observations and caveats: Nonresponders included some who also had low normalized T-cell clonal expansion.

Looked up from germline, CDR1 is LNHDA and CDR2 is SQIVND (reference sequence). V lost 7 bases to trimming and J lost 4 bases; unmatched junction nucleotides: 9. The CDR3 sequence is 16 residues long. This clone occurred a few times. As yet, its antigen is unknown. Data came from immunoSEQ multiplex PCR; TCRdb stores just in-frame clones and leaves some out. Counted here are 65,000 to 100,000 clones, around 80% occurring once; the ten biggest clones make up 5.5% to 7%. This clonotype was obtained from an adult with an advanced solid tumor such as melanoma, head and neck, liver or kidney cancer. The V gene is TRBV19, the J gene TRBJ2-1; 11 bases are a match to TRBD1. The starting material was CD4+ or CD8+ T cells sorted from blood, obtained in a trial of the OX40 agonist ivuxolimab. This chain's CDR3 is CASTRGRDRGYNEQFF. DNA for the CDR3: TGTGCCAGTACCCGAGGGAGGGACAGGGGGTACAATGAGCAGTTCTTC. Full variable domain (missing parts from reference TRBV19 and TRBJ2-1): DGGITQSPKYLFRKEGQNVTLSCEQNLNHDAMYWYRQDPGQGLRLIYYSQIVNDFQKGDIAEGYSVSREKKESFPLTVTSAQKNPTAFYLCASTRGRDRGYNEQFFGPGTRLTVL.